These 19 T cell receptor beta chains were all obtained from the same sample, sequenced in a study of blood T cell repertoires in COVID-19. Sequencing used immunoSEQ multiplex PCR; TCRdb keeps in-frame clones, though not all of them. The top ten hold about an eighth of the sample, which has tens of thousands of clones, 80% to 95% seen once. Sample: peripheral blood. These receptors were obtained from a human donor with active COVID-19. The donor label of this sample is uncertain.

The CDR3 DNA reads as TGTGCCAGCAGCGAACTCGGGTTAGCCTACGAGCAGTACGTC. Its translation is CASSELGLAYEQYV. The V gene is TRBV3-1 (or the pseudogene TRBV3-2), the J gene TRBJ2-7; D gene unclear. The CDR3 totals 14 residues. Germline values: CDR1 LGHDT, CDR2 YNNKEL (reference sequence). V was cut by 5 bases and J by 2 bases, with 13 bases left in between.

This clone appeared once. The genes are TRBV5-4 and TRBJ2-2; 12 bases map to TRBD2. Looked up from germline, CDR1 is SGHNT and CDR2 is YYREEE (reference sequence). There are 15 residues in the CDR3. Trimming took 5 bases from V and 5 from J; bases not matched to a gene: 4. The CDR3 here is CASSRTSGITGELFF. CDR3 nucleotide sequence: TGTGCCAGCAGTCGGACTAGCGGGATAACCGGGGAGCTGTTTTTT. The whole variable domain, remainder taken from reference TRBV5-4 and TRBJ2-2, is ETGVTQSPTHLIKTRGQQVTLRCSSQSGHNTVSWYQQALGQGPQFIFQYYREEENGRGNFPPRFSGLQFPNYSSELNVNALELDDSALYLCASSRTSGITGELFFGEGSRLTVL.

This clone has more than one count but fewer than ten. V gene TRBV19 combines with J gene TRBJ1-5, with a tentative D call TRBD1 (5 bases). CDR3 length: 11 amino acids. Looked up from germline, CDR1 is LNHDA and CDR2 is SQIVND (reference sequence). With 7 bases removed from V and 9 bases from J, the gap between germline ends came to 10 bases. The DNA for the CDR3 is TGTGCCAGTACCTCCGGGGGGCCCCAGCATTTT. The encoded protein is CASTSGGPQHF.

V is TRBV4-1 and J is TRBJ2-5; tentative D call: TRBD2 (6 bases). Trimming stripped 1 base from V and 7 bases from J, with 16 bases between. Per germline, CDR1 MGHRA and CDR2 YSYEKL. This CDR3 comprises 15 residues. Here the CDR3 reads CASSQVASARGTQYF. The CDR3 DNA is TGCGCCAGCAGCCAAGTGGCTAGCGCAAGGGGGACCCAGTACTTC.

The rearrangement links TRBV9 to TRBJ1-3; no reliable D call. This CDR3 is 13 amino acids long. V shed 3 bases and J shed 4 bases, with 8 bases lying between them. Germline loops: CDR1 SGDLS, CDR2 YYNGEE. This CDR3 reads CASSANSGNTIYF. In DNA, the CDR3 is TGTGCCAGCAGCGCAAACTCCGGAAACACCATATATTTT.

About this clone itself: Mismatch with germline at one junction end may stem from a read error. The genes are TRBV6-1 and TRBJ1-2, with D possibly matching TRBD1 (5 bases). Germline CDR1 is MNHNS and CDR2 is SASEGT. The CDR3 spans 14 residues. In nucleotides, the CDR3 is TGTGCCAGCAGAGAAGGCAGGGTCATTCAGGGCTACACCTTC. Translating gives CASREGRVIQGYTF.

The V gene is TRBV5-1, the J gene TRBJ2-1, with 7 bases identical to TRBD2. The J segment lost 2 bases and the V segment lost 4 bases, leaving 9 bases of the junction unmatched. Germline CDR1 is SGHRS and CDR2 is YFSETQ. The CDR3 is 16 amino acids. CDR3 loop: CASSPLAGETYNEQFF. As DNA, the CDR3 is TGCGCCAGCAGCCCACTGGCGGGGGAGACCTACAATGAGCAGTTCTTC.

CDR3 in DNA: TGTGCCAGCAGTACATCCGGGACTAGCGGGAGCGAGCAGTACTTC. Encoded protein: CASSTSGTSGSEQYF. The genes are TRBV27 and TRBJ2-7; 14 bases fit TRBD2. V lost 5 bases and J lost 6; bases outside the gene matches: 6. CDR3 length: 15 amino acids. The germline V gene has CDR1 MNHEY and CDR2 SMNVEV (reference sequence).

The chain employs TRBV6-5 and TRBJ1-1; TRBD1 might be the D (6 bases). This CDR3 is built from 14 residues. Trimming stripped 4 bases from V and 4 bases from J, with 13 bases between. The germline V gene encodes CDR1 MNHEY and CDR2 SVGAGI. The CDR3 DNA reads TGTGCCAGCAGTTTCAAATCCAGGGGCACTGAAGCTTTCTTT. Translated: CASSFKSRGTEAFF.

CDR3: CASSIGPGRGTNYGYTF. For the CDR3, the DNA is TGTGCCAGCAGTATCGGCCCGGGCAGGGGTACCAACTATGGCTACACCTTC. V and J are TRBV27 and TRBJ1-2; D is possibly TRBD1 (6 bases). The V end lost 5 bases, the J end lost 2 bases, and 21 bases lay between the germline ends. Germline CDR1 is MNHEY and CDR2 is SMNVEV (reference sequence). This CDR3 spans 17 amino acids.

This chain links TRBV7-9 with TRBJ2-1; TRBD2 might be the D (5 bases). CDR1 and CDR2 from the germline V gene are SEHNR and FQNEAQ (reference sequence). Deletions cut 3 bases from V and 8 bases from J, with 17 bases between. This CDR3 comprises 15 residues. This chain's CDR3 is CASSFGSTVGDEQFF. Here the CDR3 DNA reads TGTGCCAGCAGCTTCGGGTCCACGGTGGGAGATGAGCAGTTCTTC.

This clone was detected once. The chain joins TRBV27 to TRBJ2-7, with 7 bases matching TRBD1. The CDR3 sequence is 13 residues long. Germline CDR1 and CDR2: MNHEY and SMNVEV (reference sequence). J lost 3 bases, V lost 5 bases, and 4 bases had no gene match. CDR3 protein: CASSMTGFYEQYF. The CDR3 DNA reads as TGTGCCAGCAGTATGACAGGGTTCTACGAGCAGTACTTC.

As DNA, the CDR3 is TGTGCCAGCAGCACCACAGGGGTGACTGAAGCTTTCTTT. Translating gives CASSTTGVTEAFF. The V call is TRBV5-4, the J call TRBJ1-1; 7 bases line up with TRBD1. The germline CDR1 and CDR2 sequences are SGHNT and YYREEE (reference sequence). Trimming took 4 bases from V and 5 from J; bases not matched to a gene: 5. This CDR3 comprises 13 residues.

The genes are TRBV12-3 or TRBV12-4 and TRBJ1-1, with 7 bases lining up with TRBD1. Unmatched junction bases numbered 9, after V lost 3 bases and J lost 11 bases. The CDR3 totals 13 residues. The CDR3 sequence: CASSLEGDSGAFF. The CDR3, as DNA: TGTGCCAGCAGTTTGGAAGGGGACAGCGGGGCTTTCTTT.

The chain combines TRBV19 with TRBJ2-3; 10 bases agree with TRBD2. The CDR3 contains 15 residues. The germline gives CDR1 LNHDA, CDR2 SQIVND (reference sequence). The junction had 1 base not matched to a gene; V was cut back by 4 bases and J by 0 bases. CDR3 protein: CASSKLAGSTDTQYF. The CDR3 nucleotides are TGTGCCAGTAGTAAACTAGCGGGGAGCACAGATACGCAGTATTTT.

The chain links TRBV4-3 to TRBJ1-1, with a possible D match to TRBD1 (6 bases). The CDR3 totals 15 residues. CDR1 is LGHNA, CDR2 YSLEER, per germline. V gave up 0 bases and J gave up 3 bases, with 11 bases separating them. The CDR3 sequence is CASSQDRGGDTEAFF. The DNA of the CDR3 is TGCGCCAGCAGCCAAGATCGGGGGGGCGACACTGAAGCTTTCTTT.

This clone was seen a few times. The chain has TRBV12-3 or TRBV12-4 and TRBJ2-1; no definite D call. This CDR3 has 13 residues. V lost 3 bases and J lost 8, with 11 bases in between. For the CDR3, the DNA is TGTGCCAGCAGTTTCGTAACCAGCGATGAGCAGTTCTTC. Translated, it gives CASSFVTSDEQFF.

J is TRBJ2-7 and V is TRBV5-6, with 8 bases identical to TRBD2. The J segment lost 5 bases and the V segment lost 4 bases, leaving 8 bases of the junction unmatched. Germline V gives CDR1 SGHDT, CDR2 YYEEEE. This CDR3 has 14 residues. The CDR3 region is CASSPGGGRHEQYF. In DNA, the CDR3 is TGTGCCAGCAGCCCCGGGGGGGGGAGGCACGAGCAGTACTTC.

The chain links TRBV7-2 to TRBJ1-5, with D uncertain. The V and J ends lost 7 bases and 3 bases respectively, with 10 bases between them. In germline, CDR1 is SGHTA, CDR2 FQGNSA. The CDR3 is 13 amino acids. CDR3: CASTLEFNQPQHF. DNA for the CDR3: TGTGCCAGCACCCTGGAGTTCAATCAGCCCCAGCATTTT.